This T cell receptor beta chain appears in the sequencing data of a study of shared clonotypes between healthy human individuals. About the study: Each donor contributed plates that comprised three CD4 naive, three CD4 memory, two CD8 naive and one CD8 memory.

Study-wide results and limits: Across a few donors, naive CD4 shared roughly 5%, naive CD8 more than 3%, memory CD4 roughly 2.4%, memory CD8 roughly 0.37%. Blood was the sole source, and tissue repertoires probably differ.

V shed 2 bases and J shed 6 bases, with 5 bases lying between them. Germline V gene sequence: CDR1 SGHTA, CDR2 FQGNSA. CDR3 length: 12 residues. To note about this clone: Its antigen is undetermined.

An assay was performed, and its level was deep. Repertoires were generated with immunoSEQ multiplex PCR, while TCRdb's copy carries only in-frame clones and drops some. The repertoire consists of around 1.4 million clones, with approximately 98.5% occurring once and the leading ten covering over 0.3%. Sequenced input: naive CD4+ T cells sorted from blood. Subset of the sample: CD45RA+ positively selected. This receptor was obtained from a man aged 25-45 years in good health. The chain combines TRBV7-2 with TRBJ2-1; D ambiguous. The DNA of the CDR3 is TGTGCCAGCAGCTTAAGGAGCAATGAGCAGTTCTTC. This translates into CASSLRSNEQFF.